The source of this T cell receptor (beta chain) is a study of T cells in Graves' hyperthyroidism and ophthalmopathy. For the study at large: Peripheral blood draws took place at initial diagnosis, ahead of any treatment.

Trimming cost V 4 bases and J 1 base; bases outside gene matches: 12. The CDR3 length is 19 residues. CDR1 is LGHNA, CDR2 YNFKEQ, per germline. The source material, RNA transcripts, was used to amplify TCR beta CDR3 regions. TCR CDR3 underwent first-round RT-PCR with the HTBI primer set. TCRdb recomputed calls from the multiplex PCR reads with MiXCR, one row per CDR3 protein. The repertoire holds approximately 400,000 distinct CDR3 sequences, with 15% to 18% as singletons. This clonotype was counted between two and nine times. Exclusion followed for patients with uncontrolled infection, other autoimmune disease, pregnancy or lactation. PBMCs were derived from more than 8 ml fresh peripheral blood.

This rearrangement joins TRBV4-2 to TRBJ2-4; 11 bases are a match to TRBD2. The clonotype originates from a woman in her late teens or twenties with Graves' hyperthyroidism that later progressed to Graves' ophthalmopathy. Material for sequencing was blood. CDR3 sequence (DNA): TGTGCCAGCAGCCGGACTAGCGGGTTCGACCAGGGGGCCAAAAACATTCAGTACTTC. Encoded protein: CASSRTSGFDQGAKNIQYF.